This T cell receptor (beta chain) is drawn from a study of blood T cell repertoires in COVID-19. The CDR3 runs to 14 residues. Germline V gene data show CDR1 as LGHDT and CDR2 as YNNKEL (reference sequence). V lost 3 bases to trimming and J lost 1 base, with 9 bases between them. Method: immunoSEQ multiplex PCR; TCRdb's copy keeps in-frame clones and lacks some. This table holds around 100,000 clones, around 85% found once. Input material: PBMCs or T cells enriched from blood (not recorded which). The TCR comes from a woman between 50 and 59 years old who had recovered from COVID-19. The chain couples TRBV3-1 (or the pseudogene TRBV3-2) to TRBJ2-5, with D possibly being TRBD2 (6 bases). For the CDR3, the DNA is TGTGCCAGCAGCCAGGGGGACTTCCAAGAGACCCAGTACTTC. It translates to CASSQGDFQETQYF.